Sequencing of this T cell receptor (beta chain) was carried out in a study of post-analysis software for immune sequencing data. Study outcomes and limitations: Normalized Chao1 diversity was significantly lower in multiple sclerosis patients than in controls. In patients, about 5 TRBV segments were more frequent than in controls, with TRBV5-6, TRBV5-1 and TRBV20-1 among them.

Germline V gives CDR1 SGHTA, CDR2 FQGNSA. The CDR3 sequence is 15 residues long. Trimming at V came to 5 bases and at J to 8 bases, leaving 12 bases not matched to a gene. Unique molecular identifiers were present in the TCR beta cDNA libraries. Some 450,000 cDNA molecules were recovered from an input of about 0.9 to 11 million T cells. TCRdb reprocessed the PCR reads with MiXCR, giving one entry per CDR3 protein. The data contain about 560,000 distinct CDR3 sequences, about 40% of them seen just once; the ten biggest clones take up more than 1.5%. About this clonotype itself: Antigen: not known.

This clonotype was obtained from a girl aged 5-17 years with multiple sclerosis. Specimen: blood. The chain carries TRBV7-2 and TRBJ2-1; 7 bases agree with TRBD1. The CDR3 reads CASSIDRVTYDEQFF. The CDR3 coding sequence is TGTGCCAGCAGCATAGACAGGGTAACCTATGATGAGCAGTTCTTC. The full variable domain, in which reference TRBV7-2 and TRBJ2-1 provide the parts outside the CDR3, is GAGVSQSPSNKVTEKGKDVELRCDPISGHTALYWYRQSLGQGLEFLIYFQGNSAPDKSGLPSDRFSAERTGGSVSTLTIQRTQQEDSAVYLCASSIDRVTYDEQFFGPGTRLTVL.